The source of this T cell receptor (beta chain) is a study of blood T cell repertoires in COVID-19 (dated by TCRdb to the early 2020s). Concerning the study at large: The collaborator samples originated in the United States, Italy and Spain and spanned the acute and convalescent phases of COVID-19. The material from the prospective study consisted of cDNA or gDNA derived from T cells, B-cell-depleted T cells, or PBMCs. Subjects who had been exposed to COVID-19, were actively infected with it, or had recovered from it provided the deeply sampled blood TCRbeta repertoires that made up the dataset. A freely available public database, intended as a resource for researchers studying the immune response to SARS-CoV-2, is where the repertoires were released. Samples were obtained from the ongoing ImmuneRACE study (first 160 participants) and from 1,254 subjects provided by 6 global collaborators. A de-identified subject ID, COVID-19 status, age in years and sex were almost always included in the sample metadata. Where available, HLA class I and class II types were taken from metadata supplied by the sample provider and were not determined by assay-based typing. The paper's findings and limits, for the study overall: The quantity of clinical and demographic metadata differed by source and by participant and was supplied without curation.

As for this clone: Its antigen is unknown. Base qualities are not at hand, and no much larger clone is one base apart.

TCRbeta CDR3 regions were amplified from genomic DNA by means of the immunoSEQ Assay, a bias-controlled multiplex PCR. The study's own analysis went as follows. The number of nucleated cells in each sample was estimated by amplification of reference gene primers within the assay. To quantify the absolute abundance of each unique TCRbeta CDR3 rearrangement, sequence reads were collapsed and filtered. For each sample, productive Simpson clonality was calculated as the square root of Simpson's diversity index over productive rearrangements. TCRdb retrieved this table from immuneACCESS and kept in-frame rearrangements only. Not all clones are present; in checked studies, unresolved V genes account for under half, and no reason is known for the remainder. The V and J calls and clone size come from that table; D and trimming were worked out from the DNA. The sample records under 200,000 clones, approximately 85% of which are singletons. Roughly 8% of the sample belongs to the ten largest clones.

A second Seattle source provided samples from volunteer blood donors who had recovered from COVID-19. Whole blood was collected in K2EDTA tubes by collaborating institutions according to the institutions' own protocols. For TCRbeta analysis, collaborators shipped samples as frozen whole blood, isolated PBMCs, or DNA extracted from either of those sample types. From its cysteine to its phenylalanine, the CDR3 spans 14 amino acids. Left in the record is the CDR3 DNA by itself, 42 bases read in frame from the first base. The trim is 3 bases for V and 2 bases for J, with a gap of 9 bases between the germline ends. The germline V gene (reference sequence) supplies CDR1 MNHEY and CDR2 SMNVEV.

The clonotype originates from a man in his forties or fifties who had recovered from COVID-19. The material sequenced was peripheral blood. The chain joins TRBV27 to TRBJ2-3; the D segment could be TRBD2, given 6 matching bases. In nucleotide form, the sequence is TGTGCCAGCAGTTTCCAGGACTACACAGATACGCAGTATTTT. This codes for CASSFQDYTDTQYF.